This T cell receptor beta chain was obtained from a study of vaccination effects on CD4 cells after COVID-19. Study information: The second dose preceded post-vaccine samples by a median of 72 days.

Per germline, CDR1 SGHRS and CDR2 YFSETQ. This CDR3 has 13 amino acids. Trimming at V came to 5 bases and at J to 10 bases, leaving 6 bases not matched to a gene. Following culture for around 9 days, CD4+ T cells were isolated. Either the mRNA-1273 or the BNT162b2 vaccine was given to participants as two doses. Vaccinated participants had no history of SARS-CoV-2 infection and tested negative for nucleocapsid antibodies. At days 3 and 7, half of the medium was exchanged for IL-2 medium. Profiled with immunoSEQ multiplex PCR; TCRdb holds only in-frame clones, not every one. Of tens of thousands of clones in the sample, approximately 79% are singletons; the top ten hold under 2.5%. Of note for this clone: What it recognizes is unknown.

Sequencing used CD4+ T cells from PBMCs cultured without peptide, obtained after COVID-19 vaccination. This chain uses TRBV5-1 with TRBJ1-6; 7 bases line up with TRBD1. The clonotype was recovered from a human donor who received a COVID-19 vaccine. CDR3 coding DNA: TGCGCCAGCAGGGAGGACAGGCCGTCACCCCTCCACTTT. It codes for CASREDRPSPLHF.